A single count supports the clone carrying this T cell receptor beta chain. V dropped 0 bases and J dropped 4; count of bases not matched to a gene: 6. CDR3 length: 17 residues. Germline V CDR1 and CDR2: MDHEN, SYDVKM. Libraries were prepared by immunoSEQ multiplex PCR; TCRdb keeps only in-frame clonotypes and omits some of them. The top ten clones hold around a tenth of a sample with 95,000 to 100,000 clones, roughly 80% of them seen once. The data derive from a study of blood T cell repertoires in COVID-19. About the research overall: Samples came from the United States, Italy and Spain, spanning acute and convalescent COVID-19.

The sequence was collected from a woman aged 80 or over with acute or convalescent COVID-19. Sequences were obtained from peripheral blood. The rearrangement links TRBV28 to TRBJ2-2; TRBD2 matches 9 bases. This CDR3 reads CASSLWGSGGSTGELFF. The CDR3 DNA reads as TGTGCCAGCAGTTTATGGGGTAGCGGGGGCAGCACCGGGGAGCTGTTTTTT.